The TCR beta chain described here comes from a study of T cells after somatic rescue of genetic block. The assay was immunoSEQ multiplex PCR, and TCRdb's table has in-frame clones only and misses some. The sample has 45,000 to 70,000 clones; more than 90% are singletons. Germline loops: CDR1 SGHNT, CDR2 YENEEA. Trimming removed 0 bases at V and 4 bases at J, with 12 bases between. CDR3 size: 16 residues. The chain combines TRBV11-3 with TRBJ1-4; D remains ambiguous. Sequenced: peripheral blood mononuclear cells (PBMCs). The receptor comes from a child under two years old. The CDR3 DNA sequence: TGTGCCAGCAGCTTAGATATAGGCGGACTTAATGAAAAACTGTTTTTT. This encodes CASSLDIGGLNEKLFF. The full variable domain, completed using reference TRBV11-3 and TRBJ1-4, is EAGVVQSPRYKIIEKKQPVAFWCNPISGHNTLYWYLQNLGQGPELLIRYENEEAVDDSQLPKDRFSAERLKGVDSTLKIQPAELGDSAVYLCASSLDIGGLNEKLFFGSGTQLSVL.